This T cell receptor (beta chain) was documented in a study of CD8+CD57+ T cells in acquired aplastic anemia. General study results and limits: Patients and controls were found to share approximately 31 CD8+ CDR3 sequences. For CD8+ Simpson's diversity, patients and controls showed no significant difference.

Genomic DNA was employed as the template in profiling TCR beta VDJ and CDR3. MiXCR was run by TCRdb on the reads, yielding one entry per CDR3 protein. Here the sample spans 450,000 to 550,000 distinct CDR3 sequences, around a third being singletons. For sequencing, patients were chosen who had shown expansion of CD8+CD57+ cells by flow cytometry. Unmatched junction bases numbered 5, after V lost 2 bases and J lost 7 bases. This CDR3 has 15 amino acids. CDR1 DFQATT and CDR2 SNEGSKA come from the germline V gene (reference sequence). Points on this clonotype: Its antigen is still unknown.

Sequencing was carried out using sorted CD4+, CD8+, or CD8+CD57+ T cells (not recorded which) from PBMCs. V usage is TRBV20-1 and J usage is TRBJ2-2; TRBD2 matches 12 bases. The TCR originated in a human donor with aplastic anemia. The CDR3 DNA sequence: TGCAGTGCTAGATCTAGCGGGGGGGGGAGCGGGGAGCTGTTTTTT. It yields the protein CSARSSGGGSGELFF.